This T cell receptor (beta chain) was obtained from a study of somatic mutations in cytotoxic T cells in rheumatoid arthritis. Across the whole study: Prior to any treatment and right after diagnosis, patient blood (roughly 30 ml EDTA) was drawn. Overall study findings and caveats: The study found that the largest CD8+ clone exceeded 20% of CD8+ cells in about an eighth of the roughly 60 patients.

This clone has a handful of counts. The antigen remains unidentified. Generated by immunoSEQ multiplex PCR, the TCRdb table keeps only in-frame clones and is missing some. Among approximately 6,400 clones listed, 70% to 80% were seen once. Separation of CD4+ and CD8+ cells was performed by positive magnetic bead selection, and purity was verified by flow cytometry. This CDR3 is 17 amino acids long. From germline, CDR1 is MGHRA and CDR2 YSYEKL. V was pared by 2 bases and J by 4 bases, with 21 bases between. The chain couples TRBV4-1 to TRBJ2-7; tentative D call: TRBD1 (6 bases). The sample in question was CD8+ T cells sorted from blood, obtained at a follow-up visit. The sequence came from a woman in her seventies with rheumatoid arthritis. CDR3 DNA: TGCGCCAGCAGCCAATCCCCCGGCGGCCAGGGGACGTACGAGCAGTACTTC. It specifies CASSQSPGGQGTYEQYF.